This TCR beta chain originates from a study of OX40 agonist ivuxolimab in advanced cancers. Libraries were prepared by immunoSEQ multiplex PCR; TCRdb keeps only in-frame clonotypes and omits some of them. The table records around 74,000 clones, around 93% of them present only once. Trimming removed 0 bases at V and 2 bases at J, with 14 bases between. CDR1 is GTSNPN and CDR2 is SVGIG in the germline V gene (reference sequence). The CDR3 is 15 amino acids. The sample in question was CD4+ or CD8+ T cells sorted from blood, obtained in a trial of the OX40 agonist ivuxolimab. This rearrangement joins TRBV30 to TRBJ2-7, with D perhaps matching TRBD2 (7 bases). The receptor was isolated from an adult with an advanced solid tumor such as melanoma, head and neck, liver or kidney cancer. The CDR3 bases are TGTGCCTGGAGTGTACACGGGGGGCCAGCCTACGAGCAGTACTTC. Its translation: CAWSVHGGPAYEQYF.